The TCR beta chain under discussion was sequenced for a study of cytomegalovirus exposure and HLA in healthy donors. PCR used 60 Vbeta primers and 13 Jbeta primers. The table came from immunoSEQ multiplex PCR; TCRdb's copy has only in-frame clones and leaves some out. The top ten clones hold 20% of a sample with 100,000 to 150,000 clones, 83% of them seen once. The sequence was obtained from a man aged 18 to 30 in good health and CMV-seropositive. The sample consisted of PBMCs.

This chain's CDR3 is CASSLGPGEGYTF. As DNA, the CDR3 is TGTGCCAGCAGCTTAGGGCCCGGGGAGGGCTACACCTTC. This chain connects TRBV7-8 to TRBJ1-2; D not resolved. The CDR3 runs 13 residues. V lost 1 base and J 8 bases, leaving 11 bases between the germline ends. Germline values: CDR1 SGHVS, CDR2 FQNEAQ.